Below, 27 T cell receptor beta chains from the same sample are listed, as sequenced in a study of cytomegalovirus exposure and HLA in healthy donors. The PCR employed 60 Vbeta primers together with 13 Jbeta primers. The protocol was immunoSEQ multiplex PCR, while the TCRdb copy is restricted to in-frame clones and leaves out a portion. Of about 130,000 clones listed, about 80% are singletons. The sequenced sample was PBMCs. All receptors derive from a male donor in good health and CMV-seronegative.

The V and J genes are TRBV25-1 and TRBJ1-1, with unresolved D. Germline V gives CDR1 MGHDK, CDR2 SYGVNS. This CDR3 contains 13 residues. V was clipped by 6 bases and J by 9 bases, with 17 bases between them. CDR3: CASSALTAQKAFF. The DNA of the CDR3 is TGTGCCAGCAGCGCATTGACTGCCCAAAAAGCTTTCTTT.

This chain links TRBV12-5 with TRBJ1-5; no clear D gene. In germline, CDR1 is LGHNT, CDR2 FRNRAP. Trimming pared 2 bases from V and 3 bases from J, leaving 5 bases between. The CDR3 totals 13 residues. The CDR3 is CASGLSVNQPQHF. CDR3 coding DNA: TGTGCTAGTGGTTTGTCAGTCAATCAGCCCCAGCATTTT.

This chain joins TRBV6-5 and TRBJ2-7, with D possibly matching TRBD2 (6 bases). Trimming removed 5 bases at V and 3 bases at J, with 11 bases between. From germline, CDR1 is MNHEY and CDR2 SVGAGI. This CDR3 has 13 residues. CDR3 residues: CASSTLGGYEQYF. CDR3 sequence (DNA): TGTGCCAGCAGTACCCTGGGGGGCTACGAGCAGTACTTC.

The chain uses TRBV30 and TRBJ1-4; D is unclear. V lost 0 bases and J lost 7, with 12 bases in between. This CDR3 has 14 amino acids. Germline lookup yields CDR1 GTSNPN and CDR2 SVGIG (reference sequence). The CDR3 sequence: CAWSVEDGGEKLFF. DNA for the CDR3: TGTGCCTGGAGTGTCGAGGATGGTGGTGAAAAACTGTTTTTT.

V usage is TRBV6-5 and J usage is TRBJ2-7; possibly TRBD1 for D (5 bases). V lost 8 bases, J lost 5 bases, and 13 bases lay in between. The CDR3 extends over 12 amino acids. Germline values: CDR1 MNHEY, CDR2 SVGAGI. DNA for the CDR3: TGTGCCAGCTGGATGGCAGGGCACGAGCAGTACTTC. Its protein is CASWMAGHEQYF.

The chain combines TRBV19 with TRBJ2-2; 9 bases align to TRBD1. Germline V CDR1 and CDR2: LNHDA, SQIVND (reference sequence). The CDR3 runs to 14 residues. V gave up 3 bases and J gave up 7 bases; unmatched junction bases: 3. CDR3 coding DNA: TGTGCCAGTAGTATCGGGACAGGGAGCGGGGAGCTGTTTTTT. Its translation is CASSIGTGSGELFF.

The chain joins TRBV6-4 to TRBJ2-3, with D possibly TRBD2 on 5 matching bases. The CDR3 contains 14 residues. Deletions cut 2 bases from V and 4 bases from J, with 10 bases between. Germline assignment: CDR1 MRHNA and CDR2 SNTAGT. CDR3 region: CASSDEGEADTQYF. The DNA of the CDR3 is TGTGCCAGCAGTGACGAGGGTGAGGCAGATACGCAGTATTTT.

CDR3 DNA sequence: TGTGCCTGGAGTGTCGGAGATGGATATACGCAGTATTTT. Its protein product is CAWSVGDGYTQYF. The J gene is TRBJ2-3, the V gene TRBV30; D call uncertain. Looked up from germline, CDR1 is GTSNPN and CDR2 is SVGIG (reference sequence). Trimming left V 0 bases short and J 7 bases short, with 11 bases between. CDR3 length: 13 residues.

Note on this clone: Germline is not matched at one junction end, which may reflect a read error. J is TRBJ2-6 and V is TRBV25-1, with a possible D match to TRBD1 (5 bases). This CDR3 spans 12 amino acids. Germline loops: CDR1 MGHDK, CDR2 SYGVNS. For the CDR3, the DNA is TGTGCCAGCAGCTCTGGGGCCAACGGCCTGACTTTC. Protein product: CASSSGANGLTF.

The chain employs TRBV2 and TRBJ2-5; 7 bases line up with TRBD1. Per germline, CDR1 SNHLY and CDR2 FYNNEI. The CDR3 is made up of 15 amino acids. The trim removed 4 bases at V and 5 bases at J, leaving 10 bases unmatched. The CDR3 protein is CASSVNRGPQETQYF. The CDR3 nucleotides read TGTGCCAGCAGTGTGAACAGGGGTCCCCAGGAGACCCAGTACTTC.

V and J are TRBV5-1 and TRBJ2-5, with D perhaps TRBD2 (6 bases). The CDR3 totals 14 residues. V gave up 4 bases and J gave up 5 bases, with 15 bases separating them. Germline V gene lookup returns CDR1 SGHRS and CDR2 YFSETQ. CDR3 coding DNA: TGCGCCAGCAGCCCGCGGAGGGTGGAGGAGACCCAGTACTTC. This translates into CASSPRRVEETQYF.

The gene calls are TRBV11-2 and TRBJ1-3; D is possibly TRBD1 (6 bases). Between the trimmed V and J ends, which lost 1 base and 4 bases, there was a span of 14 bases. The CDR3 is made up of 16 amino acids. Germline CDR1 is SGHAT and CDR2 is FQNNGV. CDR3 bases: TGTGCCAGCAGCTTAGTTTCAGGGGCGGTCGGAAACACCATATATTTT. Translating it yields CASSLVSGAVGNTIYF.

This clone was found a few times. The chain couples TRBV4-1 to TRBJ2-3, with 7 bases matching TRBD1. Germline lookup yields CDR1 MGHRA and CDR2 YSYEKL. This CDR3 region has 15 residues. V gave up 0 bases and J gave up 3 bases; unmatched junction bases: 3. The CDR3 loop reads CASSQDGTVTDTQYF. The CDR3 DNA reads TGCGCCAGCAGCCAAGATGGGACAGTAACAGATACGCAGTATTTT.

A note on this clone: The junction differs from germline at one of its ends, possibly a read error. The DNA of the CDR3 is TGTTCCAGCAGCTCTCCGACAGATGGCTACACCTTC. Amino acid sequence: CSSSSPTDGYTF. This chain connects TRBV7-9 to TRBJ1-2, with a tentative D call TRBD1 (5 bases). CDR3 length: 12 amino acids. The germline gives CDR1 SEHNR, CDR2 FQNEAQ (reference sequence).

This chain joins TRBV27 and TRBJ1-5, with D possibly being TRBD1 (5 bases). Trimming left V 4 bases short and J 3 bases short, with 10 bases between. This CDR3 region has 14 residues. Germline V gene sequence: CDR1 MNHEY, CDR2 SMNVEV (reference sequence). CDR3: CASSSQGNNQPQHF. For the CDR3, the DNA is TGTGCCAGCAGTTCCCAGGGTAACAATCAGCCCCAGCATTTT.

The J gene is TRBJ2-2, the V gene TRBV7-2; D gene uncertain. V shed 1 base and J shed 6 bases, with 9 bases lying between them. Per germline, CDR1 SGHTA and CDR2 FQGNSA. The CDR3 is 14 residues long. The DNA for the CDR3 is TGTGCCAGCAGCTTAGACAGTGGGTCCGGGGAGCTGTTTTTT. Translated: CASSLDSGSGELFF.

The rearrangement links TRBV9 to TRBJ1-1, with D possibly being TRBD1 (5 bases). Germline V gene sequence: CDR1 SGDLS, CDR2 YYNGEE. V lost 3 bases and J lost 5, with 11 bases in between. This CDR3 has 13 residues. CDR3 coding DNA: TGTGCCAGCAGCGAATACGGGGGGACTGAAGCTTTCTTT. It is translated as CASSEYGGTEAFF.

V gene TRBV25-1 combines with J gene TRBJ2-1, with 9 positions matching TRBD2. The CDR3 is 14 amino acids. Germline V gene lookup returns CDR1 MGHDK and CDR2 SYGVNS. After removal of 0 bases from V and 7 bases from J, the junction contained 1 base not matched to a gene. In DNA, the CDR3 is TGTGCCAGCAGTGAATATAGCGGGGGTAATGAGCAGTTCTTC. This gives the protein CASSEYSGGNEQFF.

Concerning this clone itself: A read error may account for a junction end that differs from germline. The chain uses TRBV7-9 and TRBJ1-2, with 7 nucleotides matching TRBD1. This CDR3 is 11 amino acids long. Germline V lookup: CDR1 SEHNR, CDR2 FQNEAQ (reference sequence). CDR3 DNA: TGTTCCAGCAGCTTAGGGGGACAGCCTGTTTTC. This codes for CSSSLGGQPVF.

Note on this clone: Compared with germline, one end of the junction differs, possibly owing to a read error. The chain is built from TRBV7-9 and TRBJ2-1, with D maybe TRBD2 (5 bases). CDR3 length: 16 residues. The germline V gene encodes CDR1 SEHNR and CDR2 FQNEAQ (reference sequence). The CDR3 region has the DNA TGTTCCAGCAGCTTTGGGTTGGGAGCTGCTATGGATGAGCAGTTCTTC. Translated, it gives CSSSFGLGAAMDEQFF.

The chain links TRBV19 to TRBJ1-1; 8 bases are shared with TRBD1. This CDR3 spans 14 amino acids. The germline CDR1 and CDR2 sequences are LNHDA and SQIVND (reference sequence). J lost 8 bases, V lost 3 bases, and 8 bases had no gene match. In DNA, the CDR3 is TGTGCCAGTAGTATTTCCAGGGGGCGAGTGGAAGCTTTCTTT. Its translation is CASSISRGRVEAFF.

V and J are TRBV13 and TRBJ1-2, with D possibly TRBD1 on 6 matching bases. CDR1 PRHDT and CDR2 FYEKMQ come from the germline V gene (reference sequence). This CDR3 comprises 14 residues. Trimming removed 5 bases from V and 4 bases from J, with 14 bases in between. The CDR3 here is CASSGRGASYGYTF. The CDR3 nucleotides are TGTGCCAGCAGCGGGAGGGGGGCCAGCTATGGCTACACCTTC.

The gene calls are TRBV11-2 and TRBJ1-2; tentatively, D is TRBD1 (5 bases). Germline lookup yields CDR1 SGHAT and CDR2 FQNNGV. The CDR3 runs to 14 residues. V shed 1 base and J shed 5 bases, with 11 bases lying between them. The chain's CDR3 is CASSLVGTPYGYTF. DNA for the CDR3: TGTGCCAGCAGCTTAGTAGGGACTCCATATGGCTACACCTTC.

V usage is TRBV27 and J usage is TRBJ1-4; D uncertain. The CDR3 is 13 amino acids. With 4 bases removed from V and 7 bases from J, the gap between germline ends came to 10 bases. CDR1 and CDR2 from the germline V gene are MNHEY and SMNVEV (reference sequence). CDR3 nucleotide sequence: TGTGCCAGCAGTTCAATACGGGGTGAAAAACTGTTTTTT. Translation: CASSSIRGEKLFF.

This chain uses TRBV9 with TRBJ1-2; D unresolved. Germline assignment: CDR1 SGDLS and CDR2 YYNGEE. The CDR3 length is 14 residues. V lost 0 bases to trimming and J lost 5 bases, with 11 bases between them. CDR3 loop: CASSVEVGGYGYTF. CDR3 in DNA: TGTGCCAGCAGCGTAGAAGTGGGAGGGTATGGCTACACCTTC. Variable domain in full (rest from reference TRBV9 and TRBJ1-2): DSGVTQTPKHLITATGQRVTLRCSPRSGDLSVYWYQQSLDQGLQFLIQYYNGEERAKGNILERFSAQQFPDLHSELNLSSLELGDSALYFCASSVEVGGYGYTFGSGTRLTVV.

The chain couples TRBV2 to TRBJ2-5; 7 bases map to TRBD2. Germline loops: CDR1 SNHLY, CDR2 FYNNEI. V trimming: 4 bases; J trimming: 0 bases; junction bases outside the gene matches: 5. The CDR3 has 15 amino acids. CDR3 loop: CASSVSSGYQETQYF. The CDR3 bases are TGTGCCAGCAGTGTTAGTAGCGGGTACCAAGAGACCCAGTACTTC.

The chain is built from TRBV5-1 and TRBJ2-6; perhaps TRBD1 as D (5 bases). The CDR3 consists of 18 residues. Germline V CDR1 and CDR2: SGHRS, YFSETQ. V was cut by 0 bases and J by 0 bases, with 13 bases left in between. CDR3 coding DNA: TGCGCCAGCAGCTTGGTTCAGGGCCCTAGCTCTGGGGCCAACGTCCTGACTTTC. This gives the protein CASSLVQGPSSGANVLTF.